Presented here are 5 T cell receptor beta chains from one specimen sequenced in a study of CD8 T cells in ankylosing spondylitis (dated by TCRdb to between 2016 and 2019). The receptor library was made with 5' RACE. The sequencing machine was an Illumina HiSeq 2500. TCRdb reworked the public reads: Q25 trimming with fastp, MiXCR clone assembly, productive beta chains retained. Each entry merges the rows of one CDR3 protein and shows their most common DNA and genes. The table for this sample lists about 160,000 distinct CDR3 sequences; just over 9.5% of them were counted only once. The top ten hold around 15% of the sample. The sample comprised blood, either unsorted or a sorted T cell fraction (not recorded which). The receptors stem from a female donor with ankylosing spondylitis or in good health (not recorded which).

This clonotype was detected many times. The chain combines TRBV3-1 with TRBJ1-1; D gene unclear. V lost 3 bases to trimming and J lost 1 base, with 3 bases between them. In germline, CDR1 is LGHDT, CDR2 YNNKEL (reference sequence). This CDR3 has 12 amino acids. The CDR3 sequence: CASSHGNTEAFF. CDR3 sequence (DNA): TGTGCCAGCAGCCATGGGAACACTGAAGCTTTCTTT.

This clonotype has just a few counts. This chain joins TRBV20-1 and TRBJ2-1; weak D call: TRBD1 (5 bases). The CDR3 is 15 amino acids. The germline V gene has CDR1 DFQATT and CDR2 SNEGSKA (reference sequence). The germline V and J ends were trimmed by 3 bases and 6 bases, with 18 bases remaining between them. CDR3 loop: CSASGDPGGANEQFF. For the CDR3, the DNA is TGCAGTGCTAGTGGGGATCCGGGTGGGGCCAATGAGCAGTTCTTC.

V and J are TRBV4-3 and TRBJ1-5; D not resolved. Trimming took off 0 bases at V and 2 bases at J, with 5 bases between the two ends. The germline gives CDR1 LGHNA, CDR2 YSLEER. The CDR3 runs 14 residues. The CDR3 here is CASSQDSGNQPQHF. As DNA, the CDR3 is TGCGCCAGCAGCCAAGACAGCGGCAATCAGCCCCAGCATTTT.

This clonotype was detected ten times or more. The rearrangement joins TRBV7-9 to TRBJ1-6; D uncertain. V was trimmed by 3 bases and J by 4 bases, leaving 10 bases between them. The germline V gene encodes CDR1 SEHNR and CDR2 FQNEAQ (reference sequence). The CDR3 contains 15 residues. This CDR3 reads CASSLLESYNSPLHF. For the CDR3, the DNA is TGTGCCAGCAGCTTGTTAGAGAGTTATAATTCACCCCTCCACTTT.

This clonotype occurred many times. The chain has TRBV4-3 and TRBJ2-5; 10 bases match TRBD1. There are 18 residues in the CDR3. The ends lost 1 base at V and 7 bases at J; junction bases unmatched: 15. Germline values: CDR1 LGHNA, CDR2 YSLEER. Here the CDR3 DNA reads TGCGCCAGCAGCCAAGCCCGGGACAGGGGACTCACCTGGGGGACCCAGTACTTC. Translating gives CASSQARDRGLTWGTQYF.